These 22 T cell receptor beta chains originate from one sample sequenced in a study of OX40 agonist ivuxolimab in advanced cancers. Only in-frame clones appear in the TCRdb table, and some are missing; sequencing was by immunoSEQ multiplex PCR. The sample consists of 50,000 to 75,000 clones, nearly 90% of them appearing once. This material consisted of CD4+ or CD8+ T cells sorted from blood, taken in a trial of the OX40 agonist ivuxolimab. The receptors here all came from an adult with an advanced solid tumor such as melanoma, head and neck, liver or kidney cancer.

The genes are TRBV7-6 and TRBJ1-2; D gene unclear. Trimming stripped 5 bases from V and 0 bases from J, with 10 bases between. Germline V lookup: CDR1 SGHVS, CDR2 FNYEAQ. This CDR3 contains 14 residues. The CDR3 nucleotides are TGTGCCAGCAGCCCGTTAACAACTAACTATGGCTACACCTTC. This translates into CASSPLTTNYGYTF.

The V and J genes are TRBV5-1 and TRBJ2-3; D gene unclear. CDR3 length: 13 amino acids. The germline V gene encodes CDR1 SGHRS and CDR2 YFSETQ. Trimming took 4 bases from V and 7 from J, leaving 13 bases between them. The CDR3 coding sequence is TGCGCCAGCAGCCTTGACTCTACAAATACGCAGTATTTT. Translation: CASSLDSTNTQYF. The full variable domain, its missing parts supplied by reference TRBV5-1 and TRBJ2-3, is KAGVTQTPRYLIKTRGQQVTLSCSPISGHRSVSWYQQTPGQGLQFLFEYFSETQRNKGNFPGRFSGRQFSNSRSEMNVSTLELGDSALYLCASSLDSTNTQYFGPGTRLTVL.

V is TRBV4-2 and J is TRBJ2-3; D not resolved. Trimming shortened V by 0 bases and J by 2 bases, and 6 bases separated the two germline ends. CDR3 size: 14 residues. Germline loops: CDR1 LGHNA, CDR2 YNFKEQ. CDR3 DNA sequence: TGTGCCAGCAGCCAAGATTTTCTCACAGATACGCAGTATTTT. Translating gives CASSQDFLTDTQYF.

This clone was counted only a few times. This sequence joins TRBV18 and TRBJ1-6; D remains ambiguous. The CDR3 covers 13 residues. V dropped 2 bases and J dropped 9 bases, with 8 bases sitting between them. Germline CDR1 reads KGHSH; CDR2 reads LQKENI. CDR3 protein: CASSPETLSPLHF. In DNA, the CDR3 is TGTGCCAGCTCACCAGAAACACTTTCACCCCTCCACTTT.

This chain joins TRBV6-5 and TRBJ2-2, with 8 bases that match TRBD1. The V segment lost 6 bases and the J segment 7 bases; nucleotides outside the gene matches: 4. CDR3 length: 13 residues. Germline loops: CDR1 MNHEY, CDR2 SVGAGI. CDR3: CASRTGVGGELFF. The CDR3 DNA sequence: TGTGCCAGCAGGACAGGGGTTGGCGGGGAGCTGTTTTTT.

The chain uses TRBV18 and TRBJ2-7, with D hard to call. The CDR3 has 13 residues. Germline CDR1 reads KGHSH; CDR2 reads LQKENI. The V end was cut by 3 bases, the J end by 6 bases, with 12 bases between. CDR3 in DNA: TGTGCCAGCTCACCGGCCCTCGGTGCCGAGCAGTACTTC. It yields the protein CASSPALGAEQYF.

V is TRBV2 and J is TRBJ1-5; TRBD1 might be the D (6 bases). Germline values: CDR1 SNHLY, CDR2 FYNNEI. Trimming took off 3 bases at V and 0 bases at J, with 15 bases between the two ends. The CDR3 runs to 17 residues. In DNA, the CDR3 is TGTGCCAGCAGTGATAGGGGGGGGCCATATAGCAATCAGCCCCAGCATTTT. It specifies CASSDRGGPYSNQPQHF.

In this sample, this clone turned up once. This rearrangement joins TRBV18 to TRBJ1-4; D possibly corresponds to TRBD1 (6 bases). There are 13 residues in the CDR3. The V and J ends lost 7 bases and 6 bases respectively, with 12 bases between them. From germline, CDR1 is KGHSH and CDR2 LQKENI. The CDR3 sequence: CASLKGEHEKLFF. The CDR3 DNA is TGTGCCAGCTTAAAGGGGGAACATGAAAAACTGTTTTTT.

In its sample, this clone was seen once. This chain's CDR3 is CATPGNYGYTF. The CDR3 nucleotides read TGTGCCACCCCGGGAAACTATGGCTACACCTTC. The chain employs TRBV19 and TRBJ1-2; D uncertain. In germline, CDR1 is LNHDA, CDR2 SQIVND (reference sequence). Trimming cost V 10 bases and J 2 bases, with 8 bases left between them. This CDR3 contains 11 residues.

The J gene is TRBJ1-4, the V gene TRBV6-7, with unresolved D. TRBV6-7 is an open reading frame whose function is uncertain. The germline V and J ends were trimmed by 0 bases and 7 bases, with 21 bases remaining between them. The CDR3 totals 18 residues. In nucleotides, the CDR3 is TGTGCCAGCAGTTACTCGAGGAGGGCCCGGCCCTCGATTGAAAAACTGTTTTTT. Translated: CASSYSRRARPSIEKLFF.

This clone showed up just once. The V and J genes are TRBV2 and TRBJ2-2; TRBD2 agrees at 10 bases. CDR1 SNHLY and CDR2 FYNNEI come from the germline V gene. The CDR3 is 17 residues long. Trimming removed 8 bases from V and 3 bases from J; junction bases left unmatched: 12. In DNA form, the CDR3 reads TGTGCCAGCTGCCTTTTAGTAGCGGGGGGTTACACCGGGGAGCTGTTTTTT. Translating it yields CASCLLVAGGYTGELFF.

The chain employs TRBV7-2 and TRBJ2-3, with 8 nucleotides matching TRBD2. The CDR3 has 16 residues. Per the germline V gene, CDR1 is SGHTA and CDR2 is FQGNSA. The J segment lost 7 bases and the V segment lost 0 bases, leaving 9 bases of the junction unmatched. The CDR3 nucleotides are TGTGCCAGCAGCTTAGCGGCGGGACTAGGGCAAAATACGCAGTATTTT. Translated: CASSLAAGLGQNTQYF. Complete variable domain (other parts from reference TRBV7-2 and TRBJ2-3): GAGVSQSPSNKVTEKGKDVELRCDPISGHTALYWYRQSLGQGLEFLIYFQGNSAPDKSGLPSDRFSAERTGGSVSTLTIQRTQQEDSAVYLCASSLAAGLGQNTQYFGPGTRLTVL.

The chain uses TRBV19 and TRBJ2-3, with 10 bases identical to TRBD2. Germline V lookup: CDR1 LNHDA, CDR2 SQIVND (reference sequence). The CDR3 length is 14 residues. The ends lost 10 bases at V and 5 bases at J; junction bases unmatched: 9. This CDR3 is CATAPTSGVDTQYF. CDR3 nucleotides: TGTGCCACCGCCCCCACTAGCGGGGTAGATACGCAGTATTTT.

CDR3 region: CASSFGGAGSNQPQHF. The CDR3 coding sequence is TGTGCCAGCAGCTTTGGGGGGGCAGGGAGCAATCAGCCCCAGCATTTT. This sequence joins TRBV7-2 and TRBJ1-5; possible D gene TRBD1, 6 bases. The CDR3 covers 16 residues. The ends were cut back, 3 bases at V and 1 base at J, with 13 bases in the middle. Germline V gives CDR1 SGHTA, CDR2 FQGNSA.

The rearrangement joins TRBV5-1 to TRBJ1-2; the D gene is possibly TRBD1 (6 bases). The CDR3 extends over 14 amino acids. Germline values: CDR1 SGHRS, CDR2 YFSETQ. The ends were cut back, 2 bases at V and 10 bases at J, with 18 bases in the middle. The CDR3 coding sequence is TGCGCCAGCAGCTTCGTACAGGGCAATGGGGACTACACCTTC. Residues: CASSFVQGNGDYTF.

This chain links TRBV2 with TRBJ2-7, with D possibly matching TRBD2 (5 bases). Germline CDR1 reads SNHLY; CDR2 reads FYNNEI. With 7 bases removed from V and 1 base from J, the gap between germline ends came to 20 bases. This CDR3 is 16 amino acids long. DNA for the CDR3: TGTGCCAGCACCACTTTGAGGGTCCGGGGTTCCTACGAGCAGTACTTC. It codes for CASTTLRVRGSYEQYF.

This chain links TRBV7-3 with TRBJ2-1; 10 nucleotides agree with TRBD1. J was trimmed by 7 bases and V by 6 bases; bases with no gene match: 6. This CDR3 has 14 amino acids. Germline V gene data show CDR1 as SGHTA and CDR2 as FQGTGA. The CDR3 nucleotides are TGTGCCAGCAGTAGACAGGGGGCGAGGAATGAGCAGTTCTTC. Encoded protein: CASSRQGARNEQFF.

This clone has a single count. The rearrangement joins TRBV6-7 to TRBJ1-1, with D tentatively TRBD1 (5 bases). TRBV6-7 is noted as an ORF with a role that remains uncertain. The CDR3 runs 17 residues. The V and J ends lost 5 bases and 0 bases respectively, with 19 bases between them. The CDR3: CASSPVTPGRMNTEAFF. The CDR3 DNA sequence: TGTGCCAGCAGTCCAGTTACTCCGGGACGGATGAACACTGAAGCTTTCTTT.

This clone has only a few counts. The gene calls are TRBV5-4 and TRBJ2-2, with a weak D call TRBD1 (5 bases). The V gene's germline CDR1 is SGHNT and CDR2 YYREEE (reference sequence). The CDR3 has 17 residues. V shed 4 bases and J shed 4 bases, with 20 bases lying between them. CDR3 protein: CASSPGPQRIRTGELFF. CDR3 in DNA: TGTGCCAGCAGCCCAGGGCCACAGAGAATACGCACCGGGGAGCTGTTTTTT.

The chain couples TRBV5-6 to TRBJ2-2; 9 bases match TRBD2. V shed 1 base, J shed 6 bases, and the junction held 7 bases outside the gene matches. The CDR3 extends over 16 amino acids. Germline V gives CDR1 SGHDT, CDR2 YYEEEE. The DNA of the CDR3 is TGTGCCAGCAGCTTGAAAGGACTAGCGCTTGCCGGGGAGCTGTTTTTT. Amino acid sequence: CASSLKGLALAGELFF.

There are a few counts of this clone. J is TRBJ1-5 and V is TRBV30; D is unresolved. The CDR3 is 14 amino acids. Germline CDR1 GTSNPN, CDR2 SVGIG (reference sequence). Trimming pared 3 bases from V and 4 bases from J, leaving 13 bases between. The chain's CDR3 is CAWRAPVSNQPQHF. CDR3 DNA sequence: TGTGCCTGGAGGGCCCCGGTGTCAAATCAGCCCCAGCATTTT.

The CDR3 is CASSLAPQGGGGSTDTQYF. In nucleotides, the CDR3 is TGCGCCAGCAGCTTGGCCCCCCAGGGCGGCGGGGGGAGCACAGATACGCAGTATTTT. The gene calls are TRBV5-1 and TRBJ2-3, with 8 positions matching TRBD2. The CDR3 has 19 residues. The V gene's germline CDR1 is SGHRS and CDR2 YFSETQ. V was pared by 0 bases and J by 0 bases, with 12 bases of the junction left unmatched. The complete variable domain, with remaining parts taken from reference TRBV5-1 and TRBJ2-3, reads KAGVTQTPRYLIKTRGQQVTLSCSPISGHRSVSWYQQTPGQGLQFLFEYFSETQRNKGNFPGRFSGRQFSNSRSEMNVSTLELGDSALYLCASSLAPQGGGGSTDTQYFGPGTRLTVL.